The 32 T cell receptor beta chains below all came from one sample that was sequenced in a study of control samples from healthy donors and cancer patients (dated by TCRdb to the early 2020s). Libraries were prepared through the immunoSEQ multiplex PCR assay. TCRdb mirrors the immuneACCESS table, restricted to in-frame sequences. Some clones are absent from its copies; in checked studies, under half trace to an unresolved V gene, and the reason for the others is unknown. Across this sample there are roughly 3,600 clones, with about 72% seen only once. Together, the top ten hold around 9.5% of the sample. Sequences were obtained from formalin-fixed, paraffin-embedded tissue. These TCRs come from a female donor with melanoma.

The chain uses TRBV4-2 and TRBJ2-1; D remains unclear. This CDR3 region has 13 residues. Germline V gene lookup returns CDR1 LGHNA and CDR2 YNFKEQ. Trimming pared 1 base from V and 8 bases from J, leaving 9 bases between. CDR3: CASSQGLDYEQFF. In DNA form, the CDR3 reads TGTGCCAGCAGCCAAGGGCTAGACTATGAGCAGTTCTTC.

In the case of this clone: The identical CDR3 is also encoded by other nucleotide sequences in the sample. This chain connects TRBV6-5 to TRBJ1-6; D not resolved. Looked up from germline, CDR1 is MNHEY and CDR2 is SVGAGI. This CDR3 is built from 13 residues. V gave up 4 bases and J gave up 12 bases, with 13 bases separating them. The CDR3 sequence: CASSLSLWLPLHF. DNA for the CDR3: TGTGCCAGCAGTTTGAGTTTATGGTTACCCCTCCACTTT.

V and J are TRBV10-3 and TRBJ1-4; 7 positions agree with TRBD1. Germline lookup yields CDR1 ENHRY and CDR2 SYGVKD. The CDR3 spans 13 residues. Trimming cost V 11 bases and J 13 bases; bases outside gene matches: 16. CDR3 nucleotide sequence: TGTGCCTCGAAGCTGGGGGGCGGGGACAGACTGTTTTTT. It encodes CASKLGGGDRLFF.

The rearrangement uses TRBV30 and TRBJ1-2, with D perhaps matching TRBD1 (6 bases). The CDR3 is 13 residues long. Germline V gene sequence: CDR1 GTSNPN, CDR2 SVGIG (reference sequence). The germline V and J ends were trimmed by 0 bases and 8 bases, with 13 bases remaining between them. CDR3 sequence: CAWSVGGAGGYTF. The CDR3 region has the DNA TGTGCCTGGAGTGTAGGGGGGGCTGGCGGCTACACCTTC.

The chain joins TRBV6-7 to TRBJ2-7, with D unclear. TRBV6-7 has ORF status, its function being uncertain. The CDR3 loop spans 17 amino acids. V was cut by 0 bases and J by 4 bases, with 19 bases left in between. CDR3 protein: CASSYSSVERIGYEQYF. In DNA, the CDR3 is TGTGCCAGCAGTTACTCCAGCGTAGAGCGCATCGGGTACGAGCAGTACTTC.

V is TRBV6-5 and J is TRBJ2-7; D may match TRBD1 or TRBD2 (5 bases each). The germline gives CDR1 MNHEY, CDR2 SVGAGI. This CDR3 comprises 14 residues. Trimming cost V 5 bases and J 1 base, with 12 bases left between them. The CDR3 region has the DNA TGTGCCAGCAGTCGCAGAGGGGCATCCTACGAGCAGTACTTC. It codes for CASSRRGASYEQYF.

This clone was detected a few times. The chain joins TRBV2 to TRBJ1-5; 7 nucleotides line up with TRBD1. The germline CDR1 and CDR2 sequences are SNHLY and FYNNEI. The CDR3 runs 14 residues. V lost 6 bases to trimming and J lost 5 bases; unmatched junction nucleotides: 7. The CDR3 sequence: CASRDGTAYQPQHF. In DNA form, the CDR3 reads TGTGCCAGCAGAGATGGGACAGCCTATCAGCCCCAGCATTTT.

This sequence joins TRBV11-2 and TRBJ1-4, with D unclear. The CDR3 has 12 amino acids. Germline CDR1 and CDR2: SGHAT and FQNNGV. Trimming took off 5 bases at V and 10 bases at J, with 11 bases between the two ends. This CDR3 is CASSGVEGKLFF. In DNA form, the CDR3 reads TGTGCCAGCAGCGGGGTGGAGGGAAAACTGTTTTTT. Supplemented by reference TRBV11-2 and TRBJ1-4, the full variable domain reads EAGVAQSPRYKIIEKRQSVAFWCNPISGHATLYWYQQILGQGPKLLIQFQNNGVVDDSQLPKDRFSAERLKGVDSTLKIQPAKLEDSAVYLCASSGVEGKLFFGSGTQLSVL.

This clone is large. This rearrangement joins TRBV3-1 (or the pseudogene TRBV3-2) to TRBJ1-2; 7 bases are a match to TRBD1. The CDR3 covers 13 residues. Germline CDR1 is LGHDT and CDR2 is YNNKEL (reference sequence). Trimming removed 4 bases from V and 7 bases from J; junction bases left unmatched: 6. This chain's CDR3 is CASSPRQGRGYTF. CDR3 sequence (DNA): TGTGCCAGCAGCCCGCGACAGGGACGTGGCTACACCTTC.

Regarding this clone: In the same sample, other DNA sequences code for this CDR3. The CDR3 region is CASSNRDSGTDTQYF. The CDR3 DNA sequence: TGTGCCAGCAGCAACCGGGACTCTGGCACAGATACGCAGTATTTT. This rearrangement joins TRBV28 to TRBJ2-3; the D gene is possibly TRBD2 (6 bases). Germline V gives CDR1 MDHEN, CDR2 SYDVKM. This CDR3 contains 15 residues. V was pared by 6 bases and J by 1 base, with 14 bases between.

The V gene is TRBV10-3, the J gene TRBJ2-3; D may be TRBD1 (6 bases). The CDR3 is made up of 16 amino acids. The germline CDR1 and CDR2 sequences are ENHRY and SYGVKD. V lost 6 bases and J lost 5, with 21 bases in between. The CDR3 sequence is CAISRTDRSTGDTQYF. CDR3 in DNA: TGTGCCATCAGCCGCACTGACAGGTCAACGGGAGATACGCAGTATTTT.

This clone appeared a few times. This rearrangement joins TRBV5-4 to TRBJ1-1; D is perhaps TRBD1 (6 bases). The CDR3 has 15 amino acids. Per germline, CDR1 SGHNT and CDR2 YYREEE (reference sequence). V lost 4 bases, J lost 0 bases, and 13 bases lay in between. The CDR3 sequence is CASSHETGLNTEAFF. In nucleotides, the CDR3 is TGTGCCAGCAGCCACGAAACAGGGCTGAACACTGAAGCTTTCTTT.

V gene TRBV7-2 combines with J gene TRBJ1-2, with 9 bases fitting TRBD1. Germline V lookup: CDR1 SGHTA, CDR2 FQGNSA. The CDR3 consists of 14 residues. V lost 7 bases to trimming and J lost 7 bases; unmatched junction nucleotides: 10. The DNA for the CDR3 is TGTGCCAGCACCGCTCAAGGGACAGGGTTTGGCTACACCTTC. As protein: CASTAQGTGFGYTF. The full variable domain, completed using reference TRBV7-2 and TRBJ1-2, is GAGVSQSPSNKVTEKGKDVELRCDPISGHTALYWYRQSLGQGLEFLIYFQGNSAPDKSGLPSDRFSAERTGGSVSTLTIQRTQQEDSAVYLCASTAQGTGFGYTFGSGTRLTVV.

This clone was detected a few times. The CDR3: CASSDESGRWSYNEQFF. CDR3 in DNA: TGCGCCAGCAGTGATGAAAGCGGGAGGTGGTCCTACAATGAGCAGTTCTTC. V usage is TRBV10-1 and J usage is TRBJ2-1, with TRBD2 matching over 9 bases. The CDR3 totals 17 residues. Germline V lookup: CDR1 WNHNN, CDR2 SYGVQD (reference sequence). V trimming: 3 bases; J trimming: 1 base; junction bases outside the gene matches: 7.

The CDR3 loop reads CASSALGGGPPPDTQYF. DNA of the CDR3: TGTGCCAGCAGCGCCTTAGGGGGAGGGCCGCCGCCAGATACGCAGTATTTT. The rearrangement links TRBV9 to TRBJ2-3; tentative D call: TRBD2 (7 bases). V was clipped by 3 bases and J by 4 bases, with 21 bases between them. The CDR3 totals 17 residues. In germline, CDR1 is SGDLS, CDR2 YYNGEE. The whole variable domain, remainder taken from reference TRBV9 and TRBJ2-3, is DSGVTQTPKHLITATGQRVTLRCSPRSGDLSVYWYQQSLDQGLQFLIQYYNGEERAKGNILERFSAQQFPDLHSELNLSSLELGDSALYFCASSALGGGPPPDTQYFGPGTRLTVL.

This chain links TRBV7-6 with TRBJ2-5; weak D call: TRBD2 (5 bases). V was cut by 4 bases and J by 1 base, with 7 bases left in between. CDR1 and CDR2 from the germline V gene are SGHVS and FNYEAQ. The CDR3 extends over 13 amino acids. The CDR3, as DNA: TGTGCCAGCAGCTCGGGGATCCAAGAGACCCAGTACTTC. It codes for CASSSGIQETQYF.

V gene TRBV15 combines with J gene TRBJ2-6, with 13 bases lining up with TRBD2. The V segment lost 4 bases and the J segment 2 bases; nucleotides outside the gene matches: 2. The length of the CDR3 is 17 residues. Per the germline V gene, CDR1 is LNHNV and CDR2 is YYDKDF (reference sequence). The CDR3 sequence is CATSTGLAGPGANVLTF. DNA for the CDR3: TGTGCCACCAGCACGGGACTAGCGGGACCTGGGGCCAACGTCCTGACTTTC.

The rearrangement links TRBV5-6 to TRBJ2-1; D may be TRBD1 or TRBD2 (5 bases each). Trimming shortened V by 0 bases and J by 6 bases, and 10 bases separated the two germline ends. The germline gives CDR1 SGHDT, CDR2 YYEEEE. This CDR3 has 14 amino acids. CDR3 in DNA: TGTGCCAGCAGCTTGGCGGGGACCCTCAATGAGCAGTTCTTC. Its translation: CASSLAGTLNEQFF.

The chain recombines TRBV3-1 (or the pseudogene TRBV3-2) with TRBJ2-7; D is possibly TRBD1 (8 bases). The germline CDR1 and CDR2 sequences are LGHDT and YNNKEL (reference sequence). Trimming took off 0 bases at V and 6 bases at J, with 21 bases between the two ends. CDR3 length equals 17 residues. The CDR3 nucleotides are TGTGCCAGCAGCCAAGATGTTAGGACAGGGAGGGACCCCGAGCAGTACTTC. It yields the protein CASSQDVRTGRDPEQYF.

The chain has TRBV6-1 and TRBJ1-2, with D tentatively TRBD1 (6 bases). CDR3 length equals 18 residues. Germline loops: CDR1 MNHNS, CDR2 SASEGT. With 0 bases removed from V and 8 bases from J, the gap between germline ends came to 25 bases. CDR3 DNA sequence: TGTGCCAGCAGTGAAGCCCGGGGGTTTAGACAGGCCCCCCGAGGCTACACCTTC. Translation: CASSEARGFRQAPRGYTF.

The genes are TRBV4-2 and TRBJ2-7; 11 nucleotides agree with TRBD2. V dropped 0 bases and J dropped 3; count of bases not matched to a gene: 1. This CDR3 is built from 15 residues. The germline V gene encodes CDR1 LGHNA and CDR2 YNFKEQ. CDR3 residues: CASSQEGLAGYEQYF. CDR3 nucleotide sequence: TGTGCCAGCAGCCAAGAAGGACTAGCGGGCTACGAGCAGTACTTC.

V gene TRBV2 combines with J gene TRBJ1-1, with unresolved D. This CDR3 comprises 13 residues. Germline-derived CDR1 and CDR2 are SNHLY and FYNNEI. The V gene lost 6 bases and the J gene lost 3 bases, with 11 bases spanning the gap. The CDR3 region is CASSPLGDTEAFF. CDR3 sequence (DNA): TGTGCCAGCAGCCCTCTTGGGGACACTGAAGCTTTCTTT.

Points on this clone: The same CDR3 is also encoded by other DNA sequences in this sample. The CDR3 coding sequence is TGCAGTGCTAGAACGACCTACGAGCAGTACTTC. Translated: CSARTTYEQYF. V and J are TRBV20-1 and TRBJ2-7; D remains unclear. V was shortened by 2 bases and J by 2 bases, with 4 bases between the two germline ends. This CDR3 is built from 11 residues. Germline loops: CDR1 DFQATT, CDR2 SNEGSKA (reference sequence).

This chain uses TRBV18 with TRBJ2-1, with 8 bases fitting TRBD2. The CDR3 covers 16 residues. Per the germline V gene, CDR1 is KGHSH and CDR2 is LQKENI. Trimming cost V 6 bases and J 4 bases; bases outside gene matches: 11. CDR3 region: CASSGTRSGIYNEQFF. The CDR3 nucleotides read TGTGCCAGCTCGGGCACGCGTAGCGGGATTTACAATGAGCAGTTCTTC. Complete variable domain (other parts from reference TRBV18 and TRBJ2-1): NAGVMQNPRHLVRRRGQEARLRCSPMKGHSHVYWYRQLPEEGLKFMVYLQKENIIDESGMPKERFSAEFPKEGPSILRIQQVVRGDSAAYFCASSGTRSGIYNEQFFGPGTRLTVL.

This chain links TRBV12-2 with TRBJ2-7; the DNA was not compared with TRBD2, the D call given in the table. TRBV12-2 is described as a pseudogene. There are 17 residues in the CDR3. CDR3 sequence reads: CASRLVPPLAGDYEQYF. The DNA of the CDR3 is TGTGCAAGTCGCTTAGTTCCCCCACTAGCGGGAGACTACGAGCAGTACTTC.

J is TRBJ2-7 and V is TRBV21-1; no DNA check was done on the table's D call, TRBD2. TRBV21-1 is flagged as a pseudogene. CDR3 size: 17 residues. The CDR3 is CASSTHSSGRPRYEQYF. The CDR3 coding sequence is TGTGCCAGCAGCACCCACAGTAGCGGGAGACCTAGGTACGAGCAGTACTTC.

J is TRBJ2-6 and V is TRBV10-2, with no clear D. Trimming shortened V by 2 bases and J by 12 bases, and 11 bases separated the two germline ends. The CDR3 has 13 residues. The germline V gene encodes CDR1 WSHSY and CDR2 SAAADI. CDR3 coding DNA: TGCGCCAGCAGTGAGGCCGGGTTAGGCGTCCTGACTTTC. The encoded protein is CASSEAGLGVLTF.

This chain connects TRBV6-6 to TRBJ2-1, with D unresolved. This CDR3 has 13 residues. Germline-derived CDR1 and CDR2 are MNHNY and SVGAGI (reference sequence). Trimming shortened V by 2 bases and J by 4 bases, and 6 bases separated the two germline ends. The CDR3 region has the DNA TGTGCCAGCAGTTACAAGGGTTACAATGAGCAGTTCTTC. It encodes CASSYKGYNEQFF.

The rearrangement uses TRBV11-1 and TRBJ2-7; TRBD1 matches at 7 bases. The CDR3 length is 16 residues. V trimming: 5 bases; J trimming: 3 bases; junction bases outside the gene matches: 13. Per germline, CDR1 SGHAT and CDR2 FQDESV (reference sequence). The CDR3: CASSPLGQQLNYEQYF. The DNA of the CDR3 is TGTGCCAGCAGCCCGTTGGGACAGCAACTAAACTACGAGCAGTACTTC.

The rearrangement joins TRBV7-2 to TRBJ2-7; D might be TRBD2 (5 bases). Per germline, CDR1 SGHTA and CDR2 FQGNSA. Trimming took off 5 bases at V and 0 bases at J, with 17 bases between the two ends. This CDR3 is 16 amino acids long. DNA of the CDR3: TGTACCAGCAGCCCCCGGGGTGAGGGAAGCTCCTACGAGCAGTACTTC. Translating gives CTSSPRGEGSSYEQYF.

The V call is TRBV18, the J call TRBJ2-7; no clear D gene. The germline V and J ends were trimmed by 2 bases and 8 bases, with 10 bases remaining between them. The CDR3 sequence is 12 residues long. CDR1 is KGHSH and CDR2 is LQKENI in the germline V gene. The CDR3 protein is CASSPDPGQQYF. CDR3 sequence (DNA): TGTGCCAGCTCACCAGATCCGGGTCAGCAGTACTTC.

This clone was seen just once. The J gene is TRBJ2-2, the V gene TRBV9, with D perhaps being TRBD1 or TRBD2 (5 bases each). Looked up from germline, CDR1 is SGDLS and CDR2 is YYNGEE. The ends were cut back, 0 bases at V and 8 bases at J, with 8 bases in the middle. CDR3 length: 13 amino acids. The CDR3 nucleotides are TGTGCCAGCAGCGTAGAGGGACGGGGGGAGCTGTTTTTT. Translated, it gives CASSVEGRGELFF.